These 24 T cell receptor beta chains were sequenced from one sample in a study of immune heterogeneity within non-small cell lung tumors. It was with 32 V and 13 J primers that multiplex PCR amplified TCR beta CDR3. Each CDR3 protein is one row after TCRdb ran MiXCR on the multiplex PCR reads. The sample consists of some 2,000 distinct CDR3 sequences, 40% to 50% of them appearing once. Template input, which was bulk tumor genomic DNA, totaled roughly 650 ng per sample. Doctors removed several biopsies from each primary tumor during surgery, keeping them far apart. These patients got curative surgery after being newly diagnosed with untreated non-small cell lung cancer. The specimen sequenced was lung tumor tissue. The receptors shown here come from a man aged 55 to 69 with non-small cell lung cancer.

The chain links TRBV28 to TRBJ2-1; a possible D gene is TRBD2 (5 bases). Germline lookup yields CDR1 MDHEN and CDR2 SYDVKM. CDR3 length equals 14 residues. Trimming took 3 bases from V and 8 from J, leaving 14 bases between them. The CDR3 sequence is CASSFGLAIHEQFF. In DNA, the CDR3 is TGTGCCAGCAGTTTTGGGCTAGCCATTCATGAGCAGTTCTTC. The variable domain in full, completed from reference TRBV28 and TRBJ2-1, reads DVKVTQSSRYLVKRTGEKVFLECVQDMDHENMFWYRQDPGLGLRLIYFSYDVKMKEKGDIPEGYSVSREKKERFSLILESASTNQTSMYLCASSFGLAIHEQFFGPGTRLTVL.

The V and J genes are TRBV20-1 and TRBJ2-7, with 7 bases that match TRBD2. V lost 3 bases and J lost 4; bases outside the gene matches: 9. CDR1 and CDR2 from the germline V gene are DFQATT and SNEGSKA (reference sequence). This CDR3 spans 14 amino acids. The CDR3 loop is CSARMWEGPYEQYF. For the CDR3, the DNA is TGCAGTGCTAGGATGTGGGAGGGCCCGTACGAGCAGTACTTC.

The V call is TRBV24-1, the J call TRBJ2-5; no definite D call. The CDR3 contains 14 residues. In germline, CDR1 is KGHDR, CDR2 SFDVKD. The ends were cut back, 3 bases at V and 7 bases at J, with 14 bases in the middle. The CDR3 region is CATSDPRRVGTQYF. CDR3 in DNA: TGTGCCACCAGTGATCCTCGAAGGGTGGGGACCCAGTACTTC.

V is TRBV5-6 and J is TRBJ2-7; 7 bases align to TRBD1. V gave up 4 bases and J gave up 7 bases; unmatched junction bases: 8. The CDR3 sequence is 13 residues long. CDR1 is SGHDT and CDR2 is YYEEEE in the germline V gene. This CDR3 reads CASSRTPDREQYV. The CDR3 bases are TGTGCCAGCAGCCGAACCCCGGACAGGGAGCAGTACGTC.

CDR3 in DNA: TGTGCCAGCAGCTTATCCAGGGGCTCCTATAATTCACCCCTCCACTTT. Translation: CASSLSRGSYNSPLHF. The chain uses TRBV7-2 and TRBJ1-6; weak D call: TRBD1 (6 bases). The germline CDR1 and CDR2 sequences are SGHTA and FQGNSA. V was cut by 2 bases and J by 0 bases, with 8 bases left in between. The CDR3 has 16 residues.

This clonotype occurred a few times. The V and J genes are TRBV27 and TRBJ2-1; TRBD2 matches 11 bases. Germline V CDR1 and CDR2: MNHEY, SMNVEV (reference sequence). Trimming removed 6 bases from V and 4 bases from J; junction bases left unmatched: 5. This CDR3 comprises 15 residues. The DNA of the CDR3 is TGTGCCAGCAGGAGACGGACTAGCGGGTACAATGAGCAGTTCTTC. This gives the protein CASRRRTSGYNEQFF.

This chain links TRBV5-6 with TRBJ2-3; tentative D call: TRBD2 (5 bases). This CDR3 has 14 amino acids. The V gene lost 2 bases and the J gene lost 4 bases, with 11 bases spanning the gap. The V gene's germline CDR1 is SGHDT and CDR2 YYEEEE. This CDR3 is CASSFSGSADTQYF. CDR3 nucleotide sequence: TGTGCCAGCAGCTTCAGTGGTAGCGCAGATACGCAGTATTTT.

The chain couples TRBV7-9 to TRBJ1-4; D might be TRBD1 (5 bases). The V end was cut by 5 bases, the J end by 0 bases, with 13 bases between. Germline V lookup: CDR1 SEHNR, CDR2 FQNEAQ (reference sequence). The CDR3 is made up of 16 amino acids. The CDR3 DNA sequence: TGTGCCAGCAGCGATGGGGCGGTGACAACTAATGAAAAACTGTTTTTT. It yields the protein CASSDGAVTTNEKLFF.

This clonotype has a handful of counts. The J gene is TRBJ2-3, the V gene TRBV4-1, with 8 nucleotides matching TRBD2. Germline CDR1 is MGHRA and CDR2 is YSYEKL. The CDR3 contains 14 residues. Unmatched junction bases numbered 3, after V lost 1 base and J lost 6 bases. The CDR3 coding sequence is TGCGCCAGCAGCCAAGGGCGGGGGGAGGATACGCAGTATTTT. Translation gives CASSQGRGEDTQYF.

Notes on this clonotype: At one boundary the junction diverges from the germline segment, which might be a read error. The chain links TRBV6-2 or TRBV6-3 to TRBJ1-5; no firm D call. Germline CDR1 MNHEY, CDR2 SVGEGT. This CDR3 has 14 residues. The chain's CDR3 is CASSYFFSDQPPPF. The CDR3 DNA reads TGTGCCAGCAGTTACTTTTTTTCGGATCAGCCCCCGCCTTTT.

This clonotype was recorded a few times. The V and J genes are TRBV7-9 and TRBJ2-7; 7 bases map to TRBD1. V shed 10 bases and J 5 bases; nucleotides not matched to a gene: 11. In germline, CDR1 is SEHNR, CDR2 FQNEAQ (reference sequence). CDR3 length: 13 residues. This chain's CDR3 is CATRGGMVHEQYF. In DNA, the CDR3 is TGTGCCACCAGAGGGGGCATGGTCCACGAGCAGTACTTC. Filled out from reference TRBV7-9 and TRBJ2-7, the complete variable domain reads DTGVSQNPRHKITKRGQNVTFRCDPISEHNRLYWYRQTLGQGPEFLTYFQNEAQLEKSRLLSDRFSAERPKGSFSTLEIQRTEQGDSAMYLCATRGGMVHEQYFGPGTRLTVT.

The J gene is TRBJ1-4, the V gene TRBV28, with 11 bases that match TRBD1. Germline values: CDR1 MDHEN, CDR2 SYDVKM. The trim removed 6 bases at V and 8 bases at J, leaving 8 bases unmatched. The CDR3 contains 15 residues. As DNA, the CDR3 is TGTGCCAGCAGCCCTGGGACAGGGGGACGAGAAAAACTGTTTTTT. Amino acid sequence: CASSPGTGGREKLFF.

This clonotype has only a few counts. This rearrangement joins TRBV10-2 to TRBJ2-7; TRBD2 matches at 7 bases. The germline V gene has CDR1 WSHSY and CDR2 SAAADI. CDR3 length equals 15 residues. Unmatched junction bases numbered 10, after V lost 3 bases and J lost 5 bases. The CDR3 loop reads CASSDLAAPIDEQYF. The CDR3 DNA is TGCGCCAGCAGTGATCTAGCGGCCCCCATCGACGAGCAGTACTTC.

The V gene is TRBV5-1, the J gene TRBJ1-6; the match to TRBD1 covers 8 bases. The CDR3 consists of 19 residues. Germline V gene lookup returns CDR1 SGHRS and CDR2 YFSETQ. The V gene end was trimmed by 4 bases and the J gene end by 4 bases; junction bases not matched to a gene: 16. CDR3 sequence: CASSHAVPGQAFYNSPLHF. The CDR3 nucleotides are TGCGCCAGCAGCCATGCCGTCCCGGGACAGGCCTTTTATAATTCACCCCTCCACTTT.

This chain uses TRBV19 with TRBJ2-7; 7 nucleotides match TRBD1. This CDR3 is built from 16 residues. The germline CDR1 and CDR2 sequences are LNHDA and SQIVND (reference sequence). V lost 2 bases to trimming and J lost 0 bases; unmatched junction nucleotides: 7. In nucleotides, the CDR3 is TGTGCCAGTAGTATATATCCAGGGGGTAACTCCTACGAGCAGTACTTC. Translation gives CASSIYPGGNSYEQYF.

The rearrangement links TRBV24-1 to TRBJ1-2; D gene uncertain. V lost 4 bases and J 4 bases, leaving 9 bases between the germline ends. The CDR3 is 13 residues long. Germline V gives CDR1 KGHDR, CDR2 SFDVKD. For the CDR3, the DNA is TGTGCCACCAGTGACCCCAATACCTATGGCTACACCTTC. It encodes CATSDPNTYGYTF.

Within the sample, this clonotype is large. The chain is built from TRBV7-2 and TRBJ1-2; TRBD1 aligns across 7 bases. This CDR3 comprises 15 residues. J was trimmed by 7 bases and V by 3 bases; bases with no gene match: 11. Germline-derived CDR1 and CDR2 are SGHTA and FQGNSA. DNA of the CDR3: TGTGCCAGCAGCTTTCTTGACAGGGAATGGGCTGGCTACACCTTC. Translation gives CASSFLDREWAGYTF.

V usage is TRBV27 and J usage is TRBJ2-2; 10 positions match TRBD2. Per the germline V gene, CDR1 is MNHEY and CDR2 is SMNVEV (reference sequence). J lost 3 bases, V lost 6 bases, and 1 base had no gene match. CDR3 length equals 14 residues. CDR3 in DNA: TGTGCCAGCAGCGGGACTAGCGACACCGGGGAGCTGTTTTTT. Translating it yields CASSGTSDTGELFF.

The CDR3 protein is CASGQQINYGYTF. The CDR3 nucleotides read TGTGCCAGCGGACAGCAGATTAACTATGGCTACACCTTC. The rearrangement uses TRBV2 and TRBJ1-2; TRBD1 is a possible D gene (6 bases). V was trimmed by 8 bases and J by 1 base, leaving 11 bases between them. There are 13 residues in the CDR3. Looked up from germline, CDR1 is SNHLY and CDR2 is FYNNEI.

This clonotype came up once. Given a much more abundant clone one base away, this may be a read error. The V call is TRBV18, the J call TRBJ2-3, with 12 positions matching TRBD2. The germline V gene has CDR1 KGHSH and CDR2 LQKENI. This CDR3 comprises 19 residues. The CDR3 DNA is TGTGCCAGCTCACCAAGGACTAGCGGGACCCCCCCAGGCGCAGATACGCGGTATTTT. Translating it yields CASSPRTSGTPPGADTRYF.

This clonotype was seen only a few times. The chain is built from TRBV20-1 and TRBJ2-3; 10 nucleotides line up with TRBD2. Trimming took 0 bases from V and 6 from J; bases not matched to a gene: 9. Germline V gene sequence: CDR1 DFQATT, CDR2 SNEGSKA (reference sequence). The length of the CDR3 is 16 residues. The CDR3 DNA follows: TGCAGTGCTAGAGATCGGCTAGCGGGAGTCTCTGATACGCAGTATTTT. It codes for CSARDRLAGVSDTQYF.

Comment on this clonotype: A much larger clone lies one base from this, so it may be a read error. CDR3 loop: CASGDAGEQYF. For the CDR3, the DNA is TGTGCTAGTGGGGACGCTGGCGAGCAGTACTTC. The J gene is TRBJ2-7, the V gene TRBV12-5, with no clear D. Between the trimmed V and J ends, which lost 6 bases and 6 bases, there was a span of 9 bases. Germline V gene data show CDR1 as LGHNT and CDR2 as FRNRAP. This CDR3 region has 11 residues.

This clonotype occurred a few times. The rearrangement uses TRBV20-1 and TRBJ1-1; 8 bases map to TRBD1. Germline lookup yields CDR1 DFQATT and CDR2 SNEGSKA (reference sequence). The J segment lost 5 bases and the V segment lost 0 bases, leaving 11 bases of the junction unmatched. The CDR3 is made up of 16 amino acids. CDR3 protein: CSARDQYGQGKTEAFF. The CDR3 DNA is TGCAGTGCTAGAGATCAATACGGACAGGGTAAAACTGAAGCTTTCTTT.

The chain joins TRBV12-3 or TRBV12-4 to TRBJ2-7; 14 nucleotides match TRBD2. The trim removed 5 bases at V and 3 bases at J, leaving 6 bases unmatched. This CDR3 region has 16 residues. CDR3 sequence (DNA): TGTGCCAGCAGTAGGACTAGCGGGGGGACCATCTACGAGCAGTACTTC. It yields the protein CASSRTSGGTIYEQYF.